Each of the 8 T cell receptor beta chains below was sequenced from the same sample in a study of OX40 agonist ivuxolimab in advanced cancers. Sequenced by immunoSEQ multiplex PCR; TCRdb stores in-frame clones only, minus some. The table shows roughly 83,000 clones, with approximately 84% occurring only once. This specimen was CD4+ or CD8+ T cells sorted from blood, taken in a trial of the OX40 agonist ivuxolimab. The receptors derive from an adult with an advanced solid tumor such as melanoma, head and neck, liver or kidney cancer.

The chain uses TRBV29-1 and TRBJ1-4, with a weak D call TRBD1 (6 bases). Per the germline V gene, CDR1 is SQVTM and CDR2 is ANQGSEA. This CDR3 region has 12 residues. The V gene lost 7 bases and the J gene lost 8 bases, with 14 bases spanning the gap. Written as DNA, the CDR3 is TGCAGCGCTGCGACAGGTCGCGAAAAACTGTTTTTT. Translating gives CSAATGREKLFF.

V usage is TRBV4-2 and J usage is TRBJ2-2, with 9 bases aligning to TRBD1. This CDR3 is built from 16 residues. The V gene end was trimmed by 4 bases and the J gene end by 10 bases; junction bases not matched to a gene: 13. The V gene's germline CDR1 is LGHNA and CDR2 YNFKEQ. The CDR3 protein is CASSPAGTGTAQELFF. CDR3 nucleotide sequence: TGTGCCAGCAGCCCGGCTGGGACAGGGACTGCCCAGGAGCTGTTTTTT.

The V gene is TRBV7-9, the J gene TRBJ2-3; TRBD2 agrees at 9 bases. This CDR3 is built from 14 residues. Germline V gives CDR1 SEHNR, CDR2 FQNEAQ (reference sequence). With 7 bases clipped from V and 5 bases from J, the junction kept 7 bases outside the gene matches. This CDR3 is CASIQAGGIDTQYF. CDR3 DNA: TGTGCCAGCATCCAAGCGGGAGGTATAGATACGCAGTATTTT.

The chain is built from TRBV5-1 and TRBJ2-7, with TRBD2 matching over 7 bases. CDR3 length: 16 residues. The germline CDR1 and CDR2 sequences are SGHRS and YFSETQ. Losses at the gene ends were 5 bases for V and 7 bases for J; bases not matched to a gene: 18. The CDR3 nucleotides are TGCGCCAGCAGTAACTCCCCAGGGAGGGGAGTGAGGGAGCAGTACTTC. It codes for CASSNSPGRGVREQYF.

The chain couples TRBV18 to TRBJ1-2; a weak D match, TRBD1 (6 bases). Looked up from germline, CDR1 is KGHSH and CDR2 is LQKENI. Trimming removed 3 bases from V and 6 bases from J, with 17 bases in between. This CDR3 has 15 amino acids. CDR3 bases: TGTGCCAGCTCACCGACGGACAGTTTTGGGCATGGCTACACCTTC. This codes for CASSPTDSFGHGYTF.

The chain combines TRBV13 with TRBJ1-1; D is undetermined. CDR3 length equals 14 residues. Germline V gives CDR1 PRHDT, CDR2 FYEKMQ (reference sequence). Trimming took off 4 bases at V and 2 bases at J, with 11 bases between the two ends. The CDR3 sequence is CASSSPPSNTEAFF. DNA of the CDR3: TGTGCCAGCAGCTCCCCTCCATCCAACACTGAAGCTTTCTTT.

A single count supports this clone. The chain uses TRBV18 and TRBJ1-2; D is ambiguous. The V end was cut by 4 bases, the J end by 4 bases, with 7 bases between. This CDR3 contains 12 residues. Germline values: CDR1 KGHSH, CDR2 LQKENI. The CDR3 protein is CASSLQSYGYTF. DNA of the CDR3: TGTGCCAGCTCACTACAGAGCTATGGCTACACCTTC. Complete variable domain (other parts from reference TRBV18 and TRBJ1-2): NAGVMQNPRHLVRRRGQEARLRCSPMKGHSHVYWYRQLPEEGLKFMVYLQKENIIDESGMPKERFSAEFPKEGPSILRIQQVVRGDSAAYFCASSLQSYGYTFGSGTRLTVV.

This sequence joins TRBV11-3 and TRBJ1-1; no definite D call. Per germline, CDR1 SGHNT and CDR2 YENEEA. This CDR3 has 12 amino acids. V lost 5 bases, J lost 3 bases, and 7 bases lay in between. The CDR3 sequence is CASSPLDTEAFF. The DNA of the CDR3 is TGTGCCAGCAGCCCTTTGGACACTGAAGCTTTCTTT.